A selection of T cell receptor beta chains follows, all from one sample in a study of cytomegalovirus exposure and HLA in healthy donors. Sequenced by immunoSEQ multiplex PCR; TCRdb stores in-frame clones only, minus some. The sample holds under 200,000 clones, 80% seen once. The material sequenced was PBMCs. The receptors were sampled from a man between 40 and 49 years old in good health and CMV-seronegative. Both conserved end residues are part of each CDR3. A D gene is named only where the DNA matches it firmly. Clone sizes are given selectively: once, few, many, or a class where the clone is expanded.

>once|13|TRBJ2-7|TRBV4-1|.
CASSSRETYEQYF
TGCGCCAGCAGCTCCAGGGAAACCTACGAGCAGTACTTC
>.|13|TRBJ1-2|TRBV30|.
CAWNVGGQGGYTF
TGTGCCTGGAATGTCGGGGGGCAGGGTGGCTACACCTTC
>.|16|TRBJ1-5|TRBV27|TRBD1
CASSLFGDRGNQPQHF
TGTGCCAGCAGTTTATTCGGGGACAGGGGAAATCAGCCCCAGCATTTT
>few|14|TRBJ1-2|TRBV14|.
CASSLQGQGYGYTF
TGTGCCAGCAGCCTCCAGGGGCAGGGTTATGGCTACACCTTC
>.|15|TRBJ2-7|TRBV11-2|.
CASSLGPGSSYEQYF
TGTGCCAGCAGCTTAGGGCCGGGTAGCTCCTACGAGCAGTACTTC
>.|13|TRBJ1-1|TRBV11-3|TRBD1
CASSNRGYPEAFF
TGTGCCAGCAGTAACAGGGGGTACCCTGAAGCTTTCTTT
>.|14|TRBJ2-2|TRBV25-1|.
CASSGARDTGELFF
TGTGCCAGCAGTGGAGCCCGAGACACCGGGGAGCTGTTTTTT
>once|14|TRBJ2-3|TRBV29-1|.
CSLKRAGRTDTQYF
TGCAGTCTCAAAAGGGCAGGGAGGACAGATACGCAGTATTTT
>.|14|TRBJ1-4|TRBV7-2|.
CASSSREPGEKLFF
TGTGCCAGCAGCTCCCGCGAACCGGGTGAAAAACTGTTTTTT
>.|15|TRBJ1-1|TRBV18|.
CASSPQDSRTAEAFF
TGTGCCAGCTCACCCCAGGACAGTCGAACGGCTGAAGCTTTCTTT
>few|14|TRBJ1-5|TRBV9|.
CASSVGGGRQPQHF
TGTGCCAGCAGCGTAGGGGGAGGGCGCCAGCCCCAGCATTTT
>.|15|TRBJ2-5|TRBV14|TRBD2
CASSQGLAGSETQYF
TGTGCCAGCAGCCAAGGACTAGCGGGGTCGGAGACCCAGTACTTC
>.|16|TRBJ2-5|TRBV5-1|TRBD2
CASSLGAAGAQETQYF
TGCGCCAGCAGCTTGGGGGCTGCGGGAGCCCAAGAGACCCAGTACTTC
>.|16|TRBJ1-1|TRBV7-8|.
CASSLAGGGLGTEAFF
TGTGCCAGCAGCTTAGCTGGGGGCGGCCTTGGCACTGAAGCTTTCTTT
>.|15|TRBJ2-3|TRBV4-3|TRBD1
CASSQGDRDTDTQYF
TGCGCCAGCAGCCAAGGGGACAGGGATACAGATACGCAGTATTTT
>few|15|TRBJ2-7|TRBV15|.
CATSRDANQNYEQYF
TGTGCCACCAGCAGAGATGCTAACCAAAACTACGAGCAGTACTTC
>.|16|TRBJ2-1|TRBV9|.
CASSVGGGGAQNEQFF
TGTGCCAGCAGCGTAGGGGGAGGGGGGGCGCAGAATGAGCAGTTCTTC
>.|16|TRBJ2-2|TRBV9|TRBD2
CASSAGGGWYTGELFF
TGTGCCAGCAGCGCCGGGGGAGGGTGGTACACCGGGGAGCTGTTTTTT
>.|16|TRBJ2-4|TRBV7-2|.
CASSSPGGLAKNIQYF
TGTGCCAGCAGCTCCCCTGGCGGCCTAGCCAAAAACATTCAGTACTTC
>few|14|TRBJ1-5|TRBV27|.
CASNFLSGNQPQHF
TGTGCCAGCAATTTTCTTTCTGGCAATCAGCCCCAGCATTTT
>.|15|TRBJ2-5|TRBV10-3|TRBD1
CAISDPGTGQETQYF
TGTGCCATCAGTGATCCTGGGACAGGGCAAGAGACCCAGTACTTC
>.|16|TRBJ2-2|TRBV6-6|TRBD1
CASSSPGQDNTGELFF
TGTGCCAGCAGTTCCCCCGGACAGGACAACACCGGGGAGCTGTTTTTT
>.|15|TRBJ1-1|TRBV5-1|TRBD1
CASSAYRDRDTEAFF
TGCGCCAGCAGCGCATACCGGGACAGGGACACTGAAGCTTTCTTT
>.|13|TRBJ1-2|TRBV6-5|.
CASSYSRGGGYTF
TGTGCCAGCAGTTACTCCCGGGGAGGAGGCTACACCTTC
>once|13|TRBJ1-1|TRBV7-9|.
CASSMDSHTEAFF
TGTGCCAGCAGCATGGACAGCCACACTGAAGCTTTCTTT
>.|13|TRBJ2-1|TRBV5-5|.
CASRATGYNEQFF
TGTGCCAGCAGAGCTACAGGGTACAATGAGCAGTTCTTC
>.|15|TRBJ2-7|TRBV27|.
CASSLVSGSSYEQYF
TGTGCCAGCAGCCTTGTTAGCGGTTCCTCCTACGAGCAGTACTTC
>.|14|TRBJ1-3|TRBV7-8|.
CASSPSDTGNTIYF
TGTGCCAGCAGCCCGAGTGATACCGGAAACACCATATATTTT
>.|15|TRBJ2-1|TRBV29-1|TRBD2
CSVEDVGLAGAEQFF
TGCAGCGTTGAAGATGTCGGACTAGCGGGAGCTGAGCAGTTCTTC
>.|13|TRBJ2-7|TRBV30|TRBD1
CAWSPNRGDEQYF
TGTGCCTGGAGCCCTAACAGGGGGGACGAGCAGTACTTC
>.|14|TRBJ2-7|TRBV5-1|.
CASSLVAGADEQYF
TGCGCCAGCAGCTTGGTGGCAGGGGCCGACGAGCAGTACTTC
>.|15|TRBJ2-5|TRBV5-8|.
CASSFGNRAQETQYF
TGTGCCAGCAGCTTCGGGAACAGGGCACAAGAGACCCAGTACTTC
>.|15|TRBJ2-7|TRBV7-2|TRBD2
CASSLARTSGDEQYF
TGTGCCAGCAGCTTAGCCCGGACTAGCGGCGACGAGCAGTACTTC
>.|15|TRBJ2-1|TRBV5-4|TRBD1
CASSQDRALSHEQFF
TGTGCCAGCAGTCAAGACAGGGCTTTGTCCCATGAGCAGTTCTTC
>.|12|TRBJ1-1|TRBV29-1|.
CSVRVVATEAFF
TGCAGCGTTCGGGTTGTGGCCACTGAAGCTTTCTTT
>.|15|TRBJ2-1|TRBV7-9|.
CASSPDAGPYNEQFF
TGTGCCAGCAGCCCGGACGCAGGGCCATACAATGAGCAGTTCTTC
>.|14|TRBJ2-2|TRBV6-5|TRBD2
CASSRGGETGELFF
TGTGCCAGCAGCCGCGGGGGGGAAACCGGGGAGCTGTTTTTT
>.|12|TRBJ1-1|TRBV5-6|.
CASSLGATEAFF
TGTGCCAGCAGCTTGGGCGCCACTGAAGCTTTCTTT
>once|16|TRBJ2-6|TRBV5-1|.
CASSASPSSGANVLTF
TGCGCCAGCAGCGCGAGCCCGAGCTCTGGGGCCAACGTCCTGACTTTC
>.|13|TRBJ2-1|TRBV27|.
CASSRPGVREQFF
TGTGCCAGCAGCCGACCAGGGGTCAGGGAGCAGTTCTTC
>.|13|TRBJ1-1|TRBV19|TRBD1
CASRIGTGPEAFF
TGTGCCAGTAGGATAGGGACAGGGCCTGAAGCTTTCTTT
>.|13|TRBJ1-1|TRBV7-2|.
CASSSGSFAEAFF
TGTGCCAGCAGTTCGGGGTCTTTCGCTGAAGCTTTCTTT
>once|13|TRBJ1-5|TRBV2|.
CASSETGAQPQHF
TGTGCCAGCAGTGAAACTGGTGCCCAGCCCCAGCATTTT